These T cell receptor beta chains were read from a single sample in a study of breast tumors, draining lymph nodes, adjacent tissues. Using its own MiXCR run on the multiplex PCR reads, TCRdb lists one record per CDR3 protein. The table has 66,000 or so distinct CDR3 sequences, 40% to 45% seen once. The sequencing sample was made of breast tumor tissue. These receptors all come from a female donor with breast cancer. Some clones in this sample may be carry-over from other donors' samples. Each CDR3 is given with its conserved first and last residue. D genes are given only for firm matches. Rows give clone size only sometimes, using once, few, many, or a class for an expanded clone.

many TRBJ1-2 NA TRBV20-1 TGCAGTGCTAGAGAGGGGGCTAACTATGGCTACACCTTC CSAREGANYGYTF
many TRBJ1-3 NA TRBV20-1 TGCAGTGCTAGAGGGGAGGGGGCTGGAAACACCATATATTTT CSARGEGAGNTIYF
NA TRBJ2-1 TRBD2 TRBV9 TGTGCCAGCAGCGTAGACACTAGCGGGAACTCCTACACTGAACAGTTCTTC CASSVDTSGNSYTEQFF
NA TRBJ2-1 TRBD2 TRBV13 TGTGCCAGCAGCGAAGAGGGGGTTGGGACTAGCGGGAGGGGCAATGAGCAGTTCTTC CASSEEGVGTSGRGNEQFF
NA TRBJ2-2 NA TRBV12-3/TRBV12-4 TGTGCCAGCACCCTAAACGGGGAGCTGTTTTTT CASTLNGELFF
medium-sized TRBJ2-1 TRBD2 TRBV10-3 TGTGCCATCAGTGCTGCGGGGGGAAACAATGAGCAGTTCTTC CAISAAGGNNEQFF
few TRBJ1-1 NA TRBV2 TGTGCCAGCAGTGATGGGTGGGAAGCTTTCTTT CASSDGWEAFF
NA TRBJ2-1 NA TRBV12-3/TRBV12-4 TGTGCCAGCAGCGCGACCGGGACCCTTTACAATGAGCAGTTCTTC CASSATGTLYNEQFF
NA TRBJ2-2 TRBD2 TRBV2 TGTGCCAGCAGTGAGGGGCTAGCGGGGGACACCGGGGAGCTGTTTTTT CASSEGLAGDTGELFF
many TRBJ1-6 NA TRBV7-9 TGTGCCAGCAGCCTTAGGGGTATGCCCTATAATTCACCCCTCCACTTT CASSLRGMPYNSPLHF
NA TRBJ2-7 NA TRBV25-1 TGTGCCAGCAGTTACGCAGGGGTGTTCGCCTACGAGCAGTACTTC CASSYAGVFAYEQYF
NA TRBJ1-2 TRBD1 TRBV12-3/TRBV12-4 TGTGCCAGCAGCAAAATACAGGGGGCCTGGGACAGCCTGGGCTACACCTTC CASSKIQGAWDSLGYTF
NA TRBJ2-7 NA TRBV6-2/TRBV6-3 TGTGCCAGCAGTTACGGTCCTGGCCGGGTTTACGAGCAGTACTTC CASSYGPGRVYEQYF
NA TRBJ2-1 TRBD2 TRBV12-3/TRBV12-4 TGTGCCAGCAGTTCGACTAGCGGGGGGACCAATGAGCAGTTCTTC CASSSTSGGTNEQFF
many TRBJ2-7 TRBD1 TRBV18 TGTGCCAGCTCTCCGGACAGGAGTTCCGAGCAGTACTTC CASSPDRSSEQYF
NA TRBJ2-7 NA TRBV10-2 TGCGCCAGCAGTGTAAGGGCAGGAACCTCCTACGAGCAGTACTTC CASSVRAGTSYEQYF
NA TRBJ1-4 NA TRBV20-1 TGCAGTGCTAGATCAAGGGAAGATAAACTGTTTTTT CSARSREDKLFF
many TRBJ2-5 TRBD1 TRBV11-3 TGTGCCAGCAGCTCCCCCGGGACAGGGGAGACCCAGTACTTC CASSSPGTGETQYF
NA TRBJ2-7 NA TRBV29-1 TGCAGCGTAGGAGGTGCGAACGAGCAGTACTTC CSVGGANEQYF
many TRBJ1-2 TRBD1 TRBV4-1 TGCGCCAGCAGCCAAGCAGGGGGCGCAGATGGCTACACCTTC CASSQAGGADGYTF
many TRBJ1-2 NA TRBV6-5 TGTGCCAGCAGCCCCAGGGCCCCGCACAACTATGGCTACACCTTC CASSPRAPHNYGYTF
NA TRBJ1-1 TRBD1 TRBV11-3 TGTGCCAGCAGCTCAGGGGGCAGCACCTCGAACACTGAAGCTTTCTTT CASSSGGSTSNTEAFF
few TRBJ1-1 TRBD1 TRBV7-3 TGTGCCAGCAGTCGTGACAGGGGAAACATGAACACTGAAGCTTTCTTT CASSRDRGNMNTEAFF
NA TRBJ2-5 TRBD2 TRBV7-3 TGTGCCAGCAGCTTAACGGCTCCGGGAGGGGAGACCCAGTACTTC CASSLTAPGGETQYF
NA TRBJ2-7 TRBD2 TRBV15 TGTGCCGCCAGGGCTAGCGGGGGCTCAGGGCACGAGCAGTACTTC CAARASGGSGHEQYF
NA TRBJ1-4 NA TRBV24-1 TGTGCCACCAGTGATTTGTCAGGGAAGTACAATGAAAAACTGTTTTTT CATSDLSGKYNEKLFF
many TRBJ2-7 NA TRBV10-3 TGTGCCATCAGGCCCTCTGGCGGGGTTGGGGAGCAGTACTTC CAIRPSGGVGEQYF
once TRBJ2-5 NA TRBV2 NA CASSVMGGIFFCASSSRRESQYF
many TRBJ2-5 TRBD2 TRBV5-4 TGTGCCAGCAGCTCTGATCGGACTAGCGGGACGCGTGAGACCCAGTACTTC CASSSDRTSGTRETQYF
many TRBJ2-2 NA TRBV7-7 TGTGCTAGCAGCGAAACTACCGGGGTCTACACCGGGGAGCTGTTTTTT CASSETTGVYTGELFF
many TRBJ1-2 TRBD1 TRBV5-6 TGTGCCAGCTTCTCCCAGGGGGACTATGGCTACACCTTC CASFSQGDYGYTF
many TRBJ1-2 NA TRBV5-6 TGTGCCAGCAGCTTGGATCCCCGGGGTTCCCACTATGGCTACACCTTC CASSLDPRGSHYGYTF
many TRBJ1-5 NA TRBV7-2 TGTGCCAGCAGCTTAACGAGGAATCAGCCCCAGCATTTT CASSLTRNQPQHF
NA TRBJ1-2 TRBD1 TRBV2 TGTGCCATAGGACAGGGAGCTGGAAACACCTTC CAIGQGAGNTF
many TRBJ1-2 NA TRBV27 TGTGCCAGCAGTTTAATGGGGGCAGCTAACTATGGCTACACCTTC CASSLMGAANYGYTF
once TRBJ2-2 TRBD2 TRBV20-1 TGCAGTGCTAGAGGCGGGACTAGCGGGAGCGGGGAGCTGTTTTTT CSARGGTSGSGELFF
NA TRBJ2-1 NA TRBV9 TGTGCCAGCAGCTTCCAGGGCGCAGATAATGAGCAGTTCTTC CASSFQGADNEQFF
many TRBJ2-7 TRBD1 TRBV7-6 TGTGCCAGCAGCCTCCCTTCGGGACAGGGGTCCTACGAGCAGTACTTC CASSLPSGQGSYEQYF
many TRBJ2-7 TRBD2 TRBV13 TGTGCCAGCAGCTTTTCTTTCCAGCGGGAGGCCTACGAGCAGTACTTC CASSFSFQREAYEQYF
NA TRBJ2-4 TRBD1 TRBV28 TGTGCCAGCAGTGCCCGGGACAGGGGTCCCAAAAACATTCAGTACTTC CASSARDRGPKNIQYF
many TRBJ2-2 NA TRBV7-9 TGTGCCAGCAGCTTCTATTCCACCGGGGAGCTGTTTTTT CASSFYSTGELFF
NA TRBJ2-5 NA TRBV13 TGTGCCGGCAGCCCGCAGATGCGCAGAGGTGGGGAGACCCAGTACTTC CAGSPQMRRGGETQYF
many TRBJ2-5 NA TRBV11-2 TGTGCCAGCAGCTTAGTTTTCAGGGAGACCCAGTACTTC CASSLVFRETQYF
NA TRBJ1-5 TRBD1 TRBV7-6 TGTGCCAGCAGCTTGGGGACAGGGGGAGGAGAGACCCAGCATTTT CASSLGTGGGETQHF
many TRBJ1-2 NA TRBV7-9 TGTGCCAGCAGCTTTGAGGATACTCGGCACTCGGTAATCGGCTACACCTTC CASSFEDTRHSVIGYTF
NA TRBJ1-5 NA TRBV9 TGTGCCAGCAGCGTAGTGTCAGGGCTAAATCAGCCCCAGCATTTT CASSVVSGLNQPQHF
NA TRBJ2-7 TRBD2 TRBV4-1 TGCGCCAGCAGCCTACTAGCGGGGGACTACGAGCAGTACTTC CASSLLAGDYEQYF
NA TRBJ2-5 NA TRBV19 TGTGCCAGTAGTATAAGGGCGGGCACTGAAGAGACCCAGTACTTC CASSIRAGTEETQYF
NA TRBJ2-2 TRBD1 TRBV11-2 TGTGCCAGCAGCGCAGGGACAGGGGGCATCACCGGGGAGCTGTTTTTT CASSAGTGGITGELFF
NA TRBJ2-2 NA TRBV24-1 TGTGCCACCAGTGATAGGACAGAATACACCGGGGAGCTGTTTTTT CATSDRTEYTGELFF
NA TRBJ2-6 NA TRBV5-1 TGCGCCAGCAGCTTGGTCACGGGGGCCAACGTCCTGACTTTC CASSLVTGANVLTF
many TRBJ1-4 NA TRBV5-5 TGTGCCAGCAGCTTGGTTGACAGTTATAATGAAAAACTGTTTTTT CASSLVDSYNEKLFF
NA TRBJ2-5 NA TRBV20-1 TGCAGCGCTGGGGACGGCCTCCAAGAGACCCAGTACTTC CSAGDGLQETQYF
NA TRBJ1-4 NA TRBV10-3 TGTGCCATCGCATTTGCGGCTAATGAAAAACTGTTTTTT CAIAFAANEKLFF
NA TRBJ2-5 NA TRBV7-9 TGTGCCAGCAGCTCCCTGGGTTCGGAGACCCAGTACTTC CASSSLGSETQYF
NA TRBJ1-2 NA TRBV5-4 TGTGCCAGCAGCTTGACAGGCCTCTATGGCTACACCTTC CASSLTGLYGYTF
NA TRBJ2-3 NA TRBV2 TGTGCCAGCCTACGGGGGCGGGGCTCCTACAATGAGCAGTATTTT CASLRGRGSYNEQYF
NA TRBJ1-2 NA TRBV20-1 TGCAGTGCTAGAGAGGGGGGGGGCTACACCTTC CSAREGGGYTF
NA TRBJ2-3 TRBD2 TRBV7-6 TGTGCTAGCAGCGGTAGCGGGGGGCGCACAGATACGCAGTATTTT CASSGSGGRTDTQYF
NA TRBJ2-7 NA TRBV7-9 TGTGCCAGCAGCCCCCCGAACACCTACGAGCAGTACTTC CASSPPNTYEQYF